The sequence of this TCR beta chain was determined in a study of CXCR3-negative and CXCR3-positive naive CD8 T cells. General study findings and limits: CXCR3-positive naive cells had more hydrophobic TRB CDR3s than CXCR3-negative naive cells. Much lower diversity was found in memory CD8+ cells, while both naive subsets had comparably high diversity.

CD45RO-CCR7+CD27+CD95- marked naive CD8+ T cells. The TRB cDNA libraries were prepared by 5' RACE with UMI labels. TCRdb reanalyzed the 5' RACE reads, giving one entry per CDR3 protein sequence and no DNA. The sample includes around 120,000 distinct CDR3 sequences. Of note for this clonotype: The antigen remains unidentified.

Germline CDR1 is SGHDN and CDR2 is FVKESK. The CDR3 contains 12 residues. The chain has TRBV14 and TRBJ2-1. The specimen sequenced was naive CXCR3+ CD8+ T cells from blood. The subset is: CD45RO-CCR7+CD27+CD95- naive CD8+ T cells expressing CXCR3 (TNR3+). This TCR came from a human donor in good health. Some clones in this sample may be carry-over from other donors' samples. The CDR3: CASSQVTFEQFF.